The 25 T cell receptor beta chains below all came from one sample that was sequenced in a study of T cell responses to AZD1222 COVID-19 vaccine. Clones were sequenced by immunoSEQ multiplex PCR, and TCRdb holds only the in-frame ones, with some missing. The sample has approximately 73,000 clones, around 84% seen once. The sample here was peripheral blood, taken on day 0 of AZD1222 vaccination. These receptors came from an adult in good health.

In this sample, this clone turned up a few times. The genes are TRBV7-9 and TRBJ1-4; D perhaps matches TRBD1 (6 bases). Germline CDR1 reads SEHNR; CDR2 reads FQNEAQ (reference sequence). This CDR3 contains 16 residues. V lost 1 base and J lost 7, with 16 bases in between. For the CDR3, the DNA is TGTGCCAGCAGCTTAGACTTGACAGGTGGGGCTGAAAAACTGTTTTTT. Translation: CASSLDLTGGAEKLFF.

The rearrangement joins TRBV7-3 to TRBJ2-7; TRBD2 matches at 9 bases. Per the germline V gene, CDR1 is SGHTA and CDR2 is FQGTGA. The CDR3 sequence is 15 residues long. J gave up 2 bases and V 5 bases, and 7 bases lay outside the gene matches. The CDR3 loop is CASSPSGGNAYEQYF. The CDR3 bases are TGTGCCAGCAGCCCCAGCGGGGGGAACGCCTACGAGCAGTACTTC.

In regard to this clone: Other DNA sequences of this sample code for an identical CDR3. This sequence joins TRBV18 and TRBJ2-2; no definite D call. V gave up 3 bases and J gave up 8 bases, with 4 bases separating them. The CDR3 runs 11 residues. CDR1 is KGHSH, CDR2 LQKENI, per germline. The chain's CDR3 is CASSPRGELFF. As DNA, the CDR3 is TGTGCCAGCTCACCCCGAGGGGAGCTGTTTTTT.

V gene TRBV7-9 combines with J gene TRBJ1-1, with D perhaps matching TRBD1 (5 bases). The CDR3 extends over 14 amino acids. V was pared by 1 base and J by 1 base, with 7 bases between. CDR1 SEHNR and CDR2 FQNEAQ come from the germline V gene (reference sequence). The CDR3 DNA is TGTGCCAGCAGCTTAGGGACACCGAACACTGAAGCTTTCTTT. Protein sequence: CASSLGTPNTEAFF.

The J gene is TRBJ2-7, the V gene TRBV5-1; the D gene is possibly TRBD2 (7 bases). The CDR3 spans 13 residues. The germline gives CDR1 SGHRS, CDR2 YFSETQ. V shed 4 bases and J shed 6 bases, with 14 bases lying between them. CDR3 DNA sequence: TGCGCCAGCAGCCCGTTCGGGGGGCGCGAGCAGTACTTC. It codes for CASSPFGGREQYF.

The rearrangement links TRBV5-1 to TRBJ2-3; perhaps D is TRBD1 or TRBD2 (5 bases each). Between the trimmed V and J ends, which lost 2 bases and 6 bases, there was a span of 16 bases. CDR1 SGHRS and CDR2 YFSETQ come from the germline V gene. This CDR3 is 15 amino acids long. Here the CDR3 reads CASSFGTEFTDTQYF. CDR3 DNA sequence: TGCGCCAGCAGCTTCGGGACCGAATTCACGGATACGCAGTATTTT.

The rearrangement joins TRBV27 to TRBJ2-1, with D perhaps TRBD2 (7 bases). The CDR3 extends over 15 amino acids. Germline V gives CDR1 MNHEY, CDR2 SMNVEV (reference sequence). V was cut by 3 bases and J by 2 bases, with 11 bases left in between. CDR3 coding DNA: TGTGCCAGCAGTTTGGGAGGGGGGGCCTACAATGAGCAGTTCTTC. Amino acid sequence: CASSLGGGAYNEQFF.

This clone was picked up one time. The rearrangement uses TRBV30 and TRBJ1-5; 8 bases are a match to TRBD1. Germline V gene data show CDR1 as GTSNPN and CDR2 as SVGIG (reference sequence). With V trimmed by 3 bases and J by 0 bases, 4 bases remained unmatched. The length of the CDR3 is 15 residues. The CDR3 protein is CAWSRTGYSNQPQHF. The CDR3 DNA reads TGTGCCTGGAGCCGGACAGGGTATAGCAATCAGCCCCAGCATTTT.

This clone was counted only a few times. The chain couples TRBV30 to TRBJ2-7, with D possibly being TRBD1 or TRBD2 (5 bases each). The germline V gene has CDR1 GTSNPN and CDR2 SVGIG (reference sequence). V lost 5 bases, J lost 4 bases, and 6 bases lay in between. This CDR3 is 10 amino acids long. Here the CDR3 DNA reads TGTGCCTGGGGGGGATACGAGCAGTACTTC. It codes for CAWGGYEQYF.

The V call is TRBV5-1, the J call TRBJ2-2; possibly TRBD2 for D (6 bases). The CDR3 loop spans 15 amino acids. Germline assignment: CDR1 SGHRS and CDR2 YFSETQ. Trimming took 4 bases from V and 3 from J, leaving 13 bases between them. Here the CDR3 reads CASSTGTSDTGELFF. In nucleotides, the CDR3 is TGCGCCAGCAGCACCGGGACTTCTGACACCGGGGAGCTGTTTTTT. Based on the CDR3 plus reference TRBV5-1 and TRBJ2-2, the full variable domain is KAGVTQTPRYLIKTRGQQVTLSCSPISGHRSVSWYQQTPGQGLQFLFEYFSETQRNKGNFPGRFSGRQFSNSRSEMNVSTLELGDSALYLCASSTGTSDTGELFFGEGSRLTVL.

J is TRBJ2-3 and V is TRBV6-5, with 7 positions matching TRBD1. V lost 7 bases to trimming and J lost 2 bases; unmatched junction nucleotides: 6. CDR1 and CDR2 from the germline V gene are MNHEY and SVGAGI. The length of the CDR3 is 14 residues. CDR3 sequence reads: CASTRRGLTDTQYF. The DNA of the CDR3 is TGTGCCAGCACCCGAAGGGGGCTCACAGATACGCAGTATTTT.

This sequence joins TRBV30 and TRBJ1-5; TRBD1 aligns across 8 bases. CDR1 and CDR2 from the germline V gene are GTSNPN and SVGIG (reference sequence). The ends lost 6 bases at V and 5 bases at J; junction bases unmatched: 6. The CDR3 length is 13 residues. CDR3 bases: TGTGCCTGTGACAGGGGTATTTATCAGCCCCAGCATTTT. It codes for CACDRGIYQPQHF.

The genes are TRBV14 and TRBJ1-1; 7 nucleotides align to TRBD1. The V gene's germline CDR1 is SGHDN and CDR2 FVKESK. The CDR3 totals 15 residues. Germline trimming cut 4 bases from V and 6 bases from J; bases unmatched to any gene: 11. The CDR3 sequence: CASSPPTGLGAEAFF. CDR3 sequence (DNA): TGTGCCAGCAGCCCCCCGACAGGGCTGGGCGCTGAAGCTTTCTTT.

CDR3 protein: CASSRDAGAYSNQPQHF. DNA of the CDR3: TGTGCCAGCAGCCGGGATGCAGGGGCCTATAGCAATCAGCCCCAGCATTTT. The V call is TRBV4-2, the J call TRBJ1-5; maybe TRBD1 (6 bases). From germline, CDR1 is LGHNA and CDR2 YNFKEQ. V was shortened by 4 bases and J by 0 bases, with 16 bases between the two germline ends. This CDR3 has 17 amino acids.

The chain has TRBV6-5 and TRBJ1-1, with D possibly TRBD1 on 5 matching bases. V dropped 1 base and J dropped 1 base, with 7 bases sitting between them. This CDR3 region has 14 residues. CDR1 and CDR2 from the germline V gene are MNHEY and SVGAGI. CDR3 nucleotides: TGTGCCAGCAGTTACTATGGACAGAACACTGAAGCTTTCTTT. Encoded protein: CASSYYGQNTEAFF.

In this sample, this clone turned up a few times. This sequence joins TRBV2 and TRBJ2-3, with a possible D match to TRBD1 (6 bases). Trimming left V 6 bases short and J 3 bases short, with 10 bases between. The CDR3 covers 13 residues. Per germline, CDR1 SNHLY and CDR2 FYNNEI. The CDR3 DNA reads as TGTGCCAGCAGGGCAGGGGAGACAGATACGCAGTATTTT. Its protein is CASRAGETDTQYF.

This chain uses TRBV12-3 or TRBV12-4 with TRBJ1-2, with TRBD1 as a possible D gene (5 bases). V was shortened by 6 bases and J by 3 bases, with 11 bases between the two germline ends. CDR3 length equals 13 residues. CDR3 sequence reads: CASSLPGHYGYTF. The CDR3, as DNA: TGTGCCAGCAGCTTACCGGGACACTATGGCTACACCTTC.

In this sample, this clone is medium-sized. The chain links TRBV13 to TRBJ2-7; 8 bases match TRBD2. CDR1 and CDR2 (germline): PRHDT, FYEKMQ (reference sequence). V shed 5 bases, J shed 0 bases, and the junction held 12 bases outside the gene matches. This CDR3 is built from 17 residues. The CDR3, as DNA: TGTGCCAGCAGCCCCCCGGGGGGGCGAACTAGCTCCTACGAGCAGTACTTC. It translates to CASSPPGGRTSSYEQYF.

This sequence joins TRBV28 and TRBJ1-6; D is ambiguous. The V end was cut by 8 bases, the J end by 8 bases, with 16 bases between. The CDR3 extends over 14 amino acids. Germline CDR1 is MDHEN and CDR2 is SYDVKM. The CDR3 nucleotides are TGTGCCAGCCAATCCCCGGGGTGGTATTCACCCCTCCACTTT. Translating gives CASQSPGWYSPLHF. The whole variable domain, filled in from reference TRBV28 and TRBJ1-6, reads DVKVTQSSRYLVKRTGEKVFLECVQDMDHENMFWYRQDPGLGLRLIYFSYDVKMKEKGDIPEGYSVSREKKERFSLILESASTNQTSMYLCASQSPGWYSPLHFGNGTRLTVT.

This clone was seen more than once but under ten times. The chain carries TRBV15 and TRBJ2-1; a possible D gene is TRBD1 (5 bases). Germline values: CDR1 LNHNV, CDR2 YYDKDF (reference sequence). This CDR3 is 12 amino acids long. Trimming took off 5 bases at V and 9 bases at J, with 11 bases between the two ends. The DNA of the CDR3 is TGTGCCACCAGCGCACGAAGGGGTGAGCAGTTCTTC. Translating it yields CATSARRGEQFF.

DNA for the CDR3: TGTGCCAGCAGCTACGACAGGGGAACTGAAGCTTTCTTT. Translating gives CASSYDRGTEAFF. This chain connects TRBV5-4 to TRBJ1-1; 8 positions agree with TRBD1. The J segment lost 5 bases and the V segment lost 3 bases, leaving 3 bases of the junction unmatched. Looked up from germline, CDR1 is SGHNT and CDR2 is YYREEE (reference sequence). The CDR3 consists of 13 residues.

The chain couples TRBV30 to TRBJ2-3; D is unresolved. The CDR3 runs to 14 residues. V lost 5 bases to trimming and J lost 7 bases, with 19 bases between them. Looked up from germline, CDR1 is GTSNPN and CDR2 is SVGIG (reference sequence). CDR3 region: CAWDPSWASHTQYF. Written as DNA, the CDR3 is TGTGCCTGGGACCCGAGTTGGGCCTCCCATACGCAGTATTTT.

V is TRBV2 and J is TRBJ1-6, with no clear D. The V gene's germline CDR1 is SNHLY and CDR2 FYNNEI. V lost 4 bases and J lost 9, with 16 bases in between. The CDR3 has 15 amino acids. CDR3 loop: CASSASGDRASPLHF. In nucleotides, the CDR3 is TGTGCCAGCAGTGCCAGTGGGGATAGGGCTTCACCCCTCCACTTT.

CDR3 bases: TGTGCCAGCAGCATAAGAGGGTTCTACGAGCAGTACTTC. It codes for CASSIRGFYEQYF. This chain uses TRBV28 with TRBJ2-7; D possibly corresponds to TRBD2 (5 bases). Germline loops: CDR1 MDHEN, CDR2 SYDVKM. V was shortened by 6 bases and J by 3 bases, with 12 bases between the two germline ends. This CDR3 spans 13 amino acids. Filled out from reference TRBV28 and TRBJ2-7, the complete variable domain reads DVKVTQSSRYLVKRTGEKVFLECVQDMDHENMFWYRQDPGLGLRLIYFSYDVKMKEKGDIPEGYSVSREKKERFSLILESASTNQTSMYLCASSIRGFYEQYFGPGTRLTVT.

The count of this clone is one. This chain links TRBV2 with TRBJ2-1, with D tentatively TRBD2 (5 bases). The CDR3 contains 14 residues. Trimming left V 4 bases short and J 4 bases short, with 11 bases between. CDR1 SNHLY and CDR2 FYNNEI come from the germline V gene. The CDR3 here is CASSGDGDYNEQFF. CDR3 nucleotide sequence: TGTGCCAGCAGTGGAGACGGGGATTACAATGAGCAGTTCTTC.